Included here is one T cell receptor beta chain sequence, with context. Its antigen is unidentified. The assay ran at deep level. Using immunoSEQ multiplex PCR, the repertoire was profiled, and TCRdb retains in-frame clones only, with some absent. This table has about 2.1 million clones, about 94% appearing once. This sample is part of a study of shared clonotypes between healthy human individuals. Naive CD8 cells lacked CD45RO and underwent positive selection for CCR7, leaving out terminally differentiated effector memory CD45RA+ cells. The donors, healthy adults who were HIV-negative, had experienced no recent acute infections or vaccinations. Broader study findings: There were few donors, and this limited the genetic and exposure-history diversity represented.

V shed 1 base and J shed 9 bases, with 15 bases lying between them. The CDR3 extends over 14 amino acids. The germline V gene has CDR1 SGHRS and CDR2 YFSETQ. The sequence derives from a young man in good health. Some clones in this sample may be carry-over from other donors' samples. V and J are TRBV5-1 and TRBJ2-3, with D perhaps matching TRBD1 or TRBD2 (5 bases each). Specimen: naive CD8+ T cells from PBMCs. Here the CDR3 DNA reads TGCGCCAGCAGCTTGCGGTGGGAAGGGGACACGCAGTATTTT. Encoded protein: CASSLRWEGDTQYF.